The clone carrying this T cell receptor (beta chain) was seen a few times. Its specificity is unknown. TCR beta cDNA libraries included unique molecular identifiers. The source material, roughly 0.9 to 11 million T cells, gave rise to roughly 0.5 million cDNA molecules. MiXCR was run by TCRdb on the PCR reads, yielding one entry per CDR3 protein. In the table there are approximately 460,000 distinct CDR3 sequences, under 55% of which are singletons. Germline lookup yields CDR1 SQVTM and CDR2 ANQGSEA. CDR3 length equals 12 residues. The source of the sample is a study of post-analysis software for immune sequencing data. Study in general: Courses of disease covered relapsing-remitting, secondary progressive and progressive-relapsing multiple sclerosis. Notes on the study in general: Analysis by F measure revealed that same-batch samples clustered strongly together. TRBV5-6, TRBV5-1 and TRBV20-1 were among roughly five TRBV segments more frequent in patients than controls. There was significantly lower normalized Chao1 diversity in multiple sclerosis patients than in controls.

Sequencing was carried out using blood. The sequence derives from a girl aged 5-17 years with multiple sclerosis. The chain has TRBV29-1 and TRBJ2-4; 11 nucleotides agree with TRBD1. The closer fit of TRBJ2-7 to the DNA end suggests the J call may be wrong. The CDR3 reads CSAGQGADEQYF. The CDR3 bases are TGCAGCGCCGGACAGGGGGCGGACGAGCAGTACTTC.